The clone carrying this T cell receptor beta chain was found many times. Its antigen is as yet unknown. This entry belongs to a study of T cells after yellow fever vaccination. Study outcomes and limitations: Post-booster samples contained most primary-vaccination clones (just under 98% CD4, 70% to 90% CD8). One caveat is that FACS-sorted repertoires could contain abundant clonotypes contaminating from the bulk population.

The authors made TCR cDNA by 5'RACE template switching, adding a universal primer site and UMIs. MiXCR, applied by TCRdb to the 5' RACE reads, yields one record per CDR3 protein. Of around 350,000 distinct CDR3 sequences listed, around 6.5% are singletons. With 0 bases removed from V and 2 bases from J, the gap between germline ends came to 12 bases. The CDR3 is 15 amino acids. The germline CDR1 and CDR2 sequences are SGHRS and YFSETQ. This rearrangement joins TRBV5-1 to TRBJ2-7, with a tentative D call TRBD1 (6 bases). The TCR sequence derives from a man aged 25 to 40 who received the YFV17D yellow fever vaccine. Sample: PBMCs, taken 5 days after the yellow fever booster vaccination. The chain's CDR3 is CASSLGTGTPYEQYF. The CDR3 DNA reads TGCGCCAGCAGCTTGGGAACCGGGACACCCTACGAGCAGTACTTC.